The 27 T cell receptor beta chains below come from one sample, sequenced in a study of blood T cell repertoires in COVID-19. Sequencing was performed with immunoSEQ multiplex PCR; in TCRdb, only in-frame clones are kept and a portion is missing. The data show roughly 35,000 clones, about nine tenths seen once. The material sequenced was peripheral blood. These receptors were collected from a middle-aged man with active or convalescent COVID-19.

The chain joins TRBV19 to TRBJ2-1; weak D call: TRBD1 (5 bases). V lost 5 bases, J lost 10 bases, and 15 bases lay in between. The CDR3 runs to 13 residues. CDR1 and CDR2 (germline): LNHDA, SQIVND (reference sequence). CDR3 sequence: CASSPTGRLEQFF. The CDR3 nucleotides read TGTGCCAGTAGTCCTACAGGACGTCTCGAGCAGTTCTTC.

This chain links TRBV4-3 with TRBJ1-3; D perhaps matches TRBD1 (5 bases). Trimming shortened V by 5 bases and J by 0 bases, and 11 bases separated the two germline ends. Germline assignment: CDR1 LGHNA and CDR2 YSLEER. The CDR3 runs 15 residues. For the CDR3, the DNA is TGCGCCAGCAGCTCGGGGGGGAGCTCTGGAAACACCATATATTTT. Its protein product is CASSSGGSSGNTIYF.

This clone was counted once. The genes are TRBV2 and TRBJ2-2; 7 nucleotides agree with TRBD2. Trimming removed 4 bases from V and 4 bases from J; junction bases left unmatched: 18. The CDR3 extends over 19 amino acids. Germline CDR1 is SNHLY and CDR2 is FYNNEI. Written as DNA, the CDR3 is TGTGCCAGCAGTGGAACGGGGCTAGCGGCCTGGGGGTCCACCGGGGAGCTGTTTTTT. Translating it yields CASSGTGLAAWGSTGELFF.

The CDR3 reads CASSDEETQYF. DNA of the CDR3: TGCGCCAGCAGTGACGAAGAGACCCAGTACTTC. This sequence joins TRBV10-1 and TRBJ2-5; D unresolved. Trimming pared 3 bases from V and 3 bases from J, leaving 2 bases between. CDR3 length equals 11 residues. CDR1 is WNHNN, CDR2 SYGVQD, per germline (reference sequence).

This rearrangement joins TRBV30 to TRBJ2-1, with 9 bases lining up with TRBD2. Germline V gene data show CDR1 as GTSNPN and CDR2 as SVGIG (reference sequence). V was clipped by 6 bases and J by 3 bases; unmatched bases: 12. CDR3 length equals 16 residues. CDR3: CACQVRLAEHYNEQFF. The DNA of the CDR3 is TGTGCCTGCCAGGTGCGACTAGCGGAGCACTACAATGAGCAGTTCTTC.

The DNA for the CDR3 is TGTGCCACCAGCAGAGATACGGACTATGGCTACACCTTC. Translating it yields CATSRDTDYGYTF. V and J are TRBV15 and TRBJ1-2; D is ambiguous. The germline CDR1 and CDR2 sequences are LNHNV and YYDKDF (reference sequence). V was shortened by 0 bases and J by 3 bases, with 5 bases between the two germline ends. The CDR3 sequence is 13 residues long.

The CDR3 DNA reads as TGTGCCAGCAGCTTAGGAGGCGGCAATGAAAAACTGTTTTTT. It yields the protein CASSLGGGNEKLFF. This sequence joins TRBV7-2 and TRBJ1-4; D not resolved. The V end lost 1 base, the J end lost 5 bases, and 8 bases lay between the germline ends. This CDR3 has 14 amino acids. Germline CDR1 is SGHTA and CDR2 is FQGNSA.

The chain combines TRBV19 with TRBJ2-5, with a weak D call TRBD2 (6 bases). The CDR3 covers 17 residues. V was trimmed by 3 bases and J by 7 bases, leaving 24 bases between them. The germline CDR1 and CDR2 sequences are LNHDA and SQIVND (reference sequence). CDR3 sequence: CASSIQGSKIGTSTQYF. CDR3 DNA sequence: TGTGCCAGTAGTATTCAGGGCAGCAAAATAGGGACTTCGACCCAGTACTTC.

The rearrangement joins TRBV2 to TRBJ2-7, with 12 bases that match TRBD1. This CDR3 spans 17 amino acids. Per germline, CDR1 SNHLY and CDR2 FYNNEI. V trimming: 0 bases; J trimming: 6 bases; junction bases outside the gene matches: 9. CDR3 DNA sequence: TGTGCCAGCAGTGAAGCTCAACCGGGACAGGGGGCCGGCGAGCAGTACTTC. Its translation is CASSEAQPGQGAGEQYF.

The genes are TRBV5-4 and TRBJ2-7, with 8 bases aligning to TRBD1. The CDR3 totals 15 residues. Germline trimming cut 0 bases from V and 2 bases from J; bases unmatched to any gene: 4. Looked up from germline, CDR1 is SGHNT and CDR2 is YYREEE (reference sequence). CDR3 amino acids: CASSLAGRGPYEQYF. The CDR3 DNA follows: TGTGCCAGCAGCTTGGCCGGCAGGGGGCCCTACGAGCAGTACTTC. Looking up the rest from reference TRBV5-4 and TRBJ2-7 gives the full variable domain: ETGVTQSPTHLIKTRGQQVTLRCSSQSGHNTVSWYQQALGQGPQFIFQYYREEENGRGNFPPRFSGLQFPNYSSELNVNALELDDSALYLCASSLAGRGPYEQYFGPGTRLTVT.

The V gene is TRBV5-1, the J gene TRBJ1-1; D might be TRBD1 (5 bases). This CDR3 comprises 14 residues. Between the trimmed V and J ends, which lost 0 bases and 6 bases, there was a span of 12 bases. Germline V CDR1 and CDR2: SGHRS, YFSETQ. CDR3 nucleotides: TGCGCCAGCAGCTTGGGGCAGGGATTGGCTGAAGCTTTCTTT. It encodes CASSLGQGLAEAFF.

This chain joins TRBV19 and TRBJ2-2; 7 bases agree with TRBD2. The CDR3 has 17 residues. J was trimmed by 1 base and V by 3 bases; bases with no gene match: 8. Looked up from germline, CDR1 is LNHDA and CDR2 is SQIVND (reference sequence). The CDR3 DNA reads TGTGCCAGTAGTATGGGGTGGGAGCGGGGGAACACCGGGGAGCTGTTTTTT. Protein product: CASSMGWERGNTGELFF.

The table lists this clone with a few counts. The rearrangement links TRBV2 to TRBJ2-2; D ambiguous. CDR3 length: 14 amino acids. Trimming left V 8 bases short and J 0 bases short, with 10 bases between. CDR1 is SNHLY, CDR2 FYNNEI, per germline. The CDR3 nucleotides read TGTGCCAGCGGTACTACCTCGAACACCGGGGAGCTGTTTTTT. Protein sequence: CASGTTSNTGELFF.

The chain carries TRBV19 and TRBJ2-3, with 9 bases aligning to TRBD2. The J segment lost 6 bases and the V segment lost 5 bases, leaving 3 bases of the junction unmatched. CDR3 length: 13 amino acids. Looked up from germline, CDR1 is LNHDA and CDR2 is SQIVND (reference sequence). This CDR3 reads CASSPGLADTQYF. The CDR3 DNA reads TGTGCCAGTAGTCCCGGACTAGCGGATACGCAGTATTTT.

This clone was seen a handful of times. The chain carries TRBV19 and TRBJ1-6, with a tentative D call TRBD1 (6 bases). V was trimmed by 3 bases and J by 7 bases, leaving 13 bases between them. This CDR3 has 15 amino acids. The germline CDR1 and CDR2 sequences are LNHDA and SQIVND (reference sequence). As DNA, the CDR3 is TGTGCCAGTAGTATTTTGGGACATGGAAATTCACCCCTCCACTTT. Translating gives CASSILGHGNSPLHF.

V usage is TRBV6-2 or TRBV6-3 and J usage is TRBJ1-2; D gene uncertain. Germline CDR1 is MNHEY and CDR2 is SVGEGT. The CDR3 totals 14 residues. Trimming stripped 1 base from V and 4 bases from J, with 10 bases between. In DNA, the CDR3 is TGTGCCAGCAGTTACTTGGGCCCACTCTATGGCTACACCTTC. Its protein is CASSYLGPLYGYTF.

This chain connects TRBV20-1 to TRBJ2-1; possibly TRBD2 for D (5 bases). V lost 3 bases and J lost 0, with 12 bases in between. Per germline, CDR1 DFQATT and CDR2 SNEGSKA (reference sequence). The CDR3 contains 15 residues. This CDR3 reads CSASNVRGSYNEQFF. The CDR3 bases are TGCAGTGCTAGTAATGTCCGGGGCTCCTACAATGAGCAGTTCTTC.

V gene TRBV7-8 combines with J gene TRBJ2-1; D unclear. Between the trimmed V and J ends, which lost 1 base and 4 bases, there was a span of 5 bases. Germline CDR1 reads SGHVS; CDR2 reads FQNEAQ. The CDR3 runs 13 residues. CDR3 protein: CASSLDRYNEQFF. CDR3 sequence (DNA): TGTGCCAGCAGCTTAGACAGATACAATGAGCAGTTCTTC. Looking up the rest from reference TRBV7-8 and TRBJ2-1 gives the full variable domain: GAGVSQSPRYKVAKRGQDVALRCDPISGHVSLFWYQQALGQGPEFLTYFQNEAQLDKSGLPSDRFFAERPEGSVSTLKIQRTQQEDSAVYLCASSLDRYNEQFFGPGTRLTVL.

The V and J genes are TRBV24-1 and TRBJ2-7, with 7 nucleotides matching TRBD1. The V segment lost 7 bases and the J segment 2 bases; nucleotides outside the gene matches: 10. Germline CDR1 is KGHDR and CDR2 is SFDVKD. The CDR3 is 15 residues long. The CDR3 protein is CATSSETGSTYEQYF. The CDR3 coding sequence is TGTGCCACCAGCTCCGAGACAGGGAGTACCTACGAGCAGTACTTC.

The CDR3 DNA is TGTGCCAGCAGATCCCTGGGCGGGAGGTCCTACGAGCAGTACTTC. Translating gives CASRSLGGRSYEQYF. The rearrangement joins TRBV27 to TRBJ2-7, with 8 bases that match TRBD2. The V and J ends lost 6 bases and 1 base, in that order; junction bases with no gene match: 8. CDR3 size: 15 residues. Germline lookup yields CDR1 MNHEY and CDR2 SMNVEV (reference sequence).

This clone was detected a few times. This chain uses TRBV3-1 (or the pseudogene TRBV3-2) with TRBJ1-1, with 8 positions matching TRBD1. The V gene end was trimmed by 0 bases and the J gene end by 4 bases; junction bases not matched to a gene: 4. Germline V gene lookup returns CDR1 LGHDT and CDR2 YNNKEL (reference sequence). The CDR3 has 15 amino acids. The DNA for the CDR3 is TGTGCCAGCAGCCAAGACGACAGGGGTGGCACTGAAGCTTTCTTT. Amino acids: CASSQDDRGGTEAFF.

V gene TRBV15 combines with J gene TRBJ1-1; 7 nucleotides agree with TRBD1. The V and J ends lost 1 base and 8 bases, in that order; junction bases with no gene match: 1. The CDR3 has 12 residues. Germline V gene data show CDR1 as LNHNV and CDR2 as YYDKDF (reference sequence). Here the CDR3 DNA reads TGTGCCACCAGCAGAGTGGACAGGGAAGCTTTCTTT. Amino acid sequence: CATSRVDREAFF. Full variable domain (outside the CDR3, taken from reference TRBV15 and TRBJ1-1): DAMVIQNPRYQVTQFGKPVTLSCSQTLNHNVMYWYQQKSSQAPKLLFHYYDKDFNNEADTPDNFQSRRPNTSFCFLDIRSPGLGDTAMYLCATSRVDREAFFGQGTRLTVV.

The chain employs TRBV18 and TRBJ2-3; 12 nucleotides line up with TRBD2. The CDR3 runs to 17 residues. The V and J ends lost 2 bases and 3 bases, in that order; junction bases with no gene match: 6. Germline V CDR1 and CDR2: KGHSH, LQKENI. The CDR3 here is CASSPGLAGGPTDTQYF. The CDR3 DNA is TGTGCCAGCTCACCAGGGCTAGCGGGAGGGCCGACAGATACGCAGTATTTT.

This sequence joins TRBV28 and TRBJ2-7; D is unresolved. The germline V and J ends were trimmed by 5 bases and 0 bases, with 14 bases remaining between them. Germline CDR1 reads MDHEN; CDR2 reads SYDVKM. The CDR3 runs 15 residues. The CDR3 is CASSPEVLGSYEQYF. The DNA of the CDR3 is TGTGCCAGCAGTCCCGAGGTCCTAGGCTCCTACGAGCAGTACTTC.

This chain uses TRBV6-6 with TRBJ2-1; a possible D gene is TRBD1 (6 bases). From germline, CDR1 is MNHNY and CDR2 SVGAGI (reference sequence). V gave up 5 bases and J gave up 8 bases, with 10 bases separating them. The CDR3 length is 12 residues. CDR3 nucleotides: TGTGCCAGCAGTCCACAGGGAGATGAGCAGTTCTTC. It encodes CASSPQGDEQFF.

V gene TRBV5-4 combines with J gene TRBJ2-7, with 7 positions matching TRBD1. CDR3 length: 15 amino acids. Trimming removed 4 bases from V and 2 bases from J; junction bases left unmatched: 9. Per the germline V gene, CDR1 is SGHNT and CDR2 is YYREEE (reference sequence). The CDR3 DNA reads TGTGCCAGCAGCCCCAGACAGGGATGGGCCTACGAGCAGTACTTC. It translates to CASSPRQGWAYEQYF.

The J gene is TRBJ2-7, the V gene TRBV7-8; 12 bases are a match to TRBD2. This CDR3 has 17 residues. J lost 0 bases, V lost 8 bases, and 11 bases had no gene match. Germline V lookup: CDR1 SGHVS, CDR2 FQNEAQ. This CDR3 reads CASLGLAGPLSSYEQYF. The CDR3 DNA reads TGTGCCAGCCTAGGACTAGCGGGGCCCCTTAGCTCCTACGAGCAGTACTTC.